These 8 T cell receptor beta chains share one sample of origin, sequenced in a study of T cell changes during pregnancy in multiple sclerosis. Sequenced by immunoSEQ multiplex PCR; TCRdb stores in-frame clones only, minus some. The repertoire includes 75,000 to 80,000 clones, 85% to 95% of them detected once, and around 2.6% sits in the top ten. The specimen was peripheral blood, collected after pregnancy. The receptors were sampled from a female donor in good health, enrolled as a control in a pregnancy study.

This rearrangement joins TRBV15 to TRBJ2-5, with TRBD1 identical over 7 bases. V lost 1 base, J lost 2 bases, and 7 bases stayed unmatched. Germline lookup yields CDR1 LNHNV and CDR2 YYDKDF (reference sequence). CDR3 length: 16 residues. CDR3: CATSRGRDSTQETQYF. DNA of the CDR3: TGTGCCACCAGCAGAGGCCGGGACAGCACACAAGAGACCCAGTACTTC.

V is TRBV4-3 and J is TRBJ1-1; D is perhaps TRBD1 (5 bases). V was shortened by 6 bases and J by 1 base, with 15 bases between the two germline ends. The CDR3 has 15 residues. Per the germline V gene, CDR1 is LGHNA and CDR2 is YSLEER. CDR3 residues: CASSKAHGGNTEAFF. The DNA of the CDR3 is TGCGCCAGCAGTAAGGCTCACGGGGGGAACACTGAAGCTTTCTTT.

The rearrangement links TRBV7-9 to TRBJ1-1, with D possibly TRBD1 on 6 matching bases. The ends were cut back, 5 bases at V and 3 bases at J, with 16 bases in the middle. Germline CDR1 is SEHNR and CDR2 is FQNEAQ (reference sequence). The CDR3 covers 15 residues. CDR3 nucleotide sequence: TGTGCCAGCAGCACCGGACAGAGTACGTACACTGAAGCTTTCTTT. Translating it yields CASSTGQSTYTEAFF. The full variable domain, in which reference TRBV7-9 and TRBJ1-1 provide the parts outside the CDR3, is DTGVSQNPRHKITKRGQNVTFRCDPISEHNRLYWYRQTLGQGPEFLTYFQNEAQLEKSRLLSDRFSAERPKGSFSTLEIQRTEQGDSAMYLCASSTGQSTYTEAFFGQGTRLTVV.

This clone was observed a handful of times. The chain has TRBV7-3 and TRBJ2-5; 8 bases match TRBD1. Trimming removed 2 bases from V and 4 bases from J; junction bases left unmatched: 0. CDR1 SGHTA and CDR2 FQGTGA come from the germline V gene. This CDR3 has 13 residues. CDR3 nucleotide sequence: TGTGCCAGCAGCTTACAGGGGGCAGAGACCCAGTACTTC. Translated, it gives CASSLQGAETQYF.

V usage is TRBV30 and J usage is TRBJ1-4; D may be TRBD1 (5 bases). Germline V gives CDR1 GTSNPN, CDR2 SVGIG (reference sequence). V was cut by 3 bases and J by 6 bases, with 8 bases left in between. This CDR3 region has 12 residues. The DNA for the CDR3 is TGTGCCTGGAGGGGGCGCGATGAAAAACTGTTTTTT. Its protein is CAWRGRDEKLFF.

The rearrangement joins TRBV4-1 to TRBJ1-1; D gene uncertain. CDR3 length equals 11 residues. Trimming took off 1 base at V and 8 bases at J, with 5 bases between the two ends. Germline lookup yields CDR1 MGHRA and CDR2 YSYEKL. CDR3 nucleotides: TGCGCCAGCAGCCAAGGCAGGGAAGCTTTCTTT. Protein: CASSQGREAFF.

The table lists this clone with a count of one. The rearrangement links TRBV13 to TRBJ2-7; 9 nucleotides align to TRBD2. CDR3 length equals 15 residues. With 4 bases clipped from V and 5 bases from J, the junction kept 9 bases outside the gene matches. Germline V gives CDR1 PRHDT, CDR2 FYEKMQ (reference sequence). Written as DNA, the CDR3 is TGTGCCAGCAGCTCCCTGGGCGGGAGGGCTGACGAGCAGTACTTC. Translation gives CASSSLGGRADEQYF.

The chain links TRBV4-1 to TRBJ1-5, with 9 bases that match TRBD1. The CDR3 extends over 15 amino acids. J was trimmed by 5 bases and V by 6 bases; bases with no gene match: 8. Per germline, CDR1 MGHRA and CDR2 YSYEKL. The chain's CDR3 is CASSSGTGNYQPQHF. In nucleotides, the CDR3 is TGCGCCAGCAGTTCCGGGACAGGGAATTATCAGCCCCAGCATTTT.